This is a list of T cell receptor beta chains from one sample in a study of vaccination and CD4 T cells after COVID-19. Their specific antigens are unknown. One entry per CDR3 protein, called by TCRdb with MiXCR from the PCR reads. The repertoire includes around 12,000 distinct CDR3 sequences, roughly 76% of them detected once, and more than 20% sits in the top ten. The sequenced sample consisted of CD4+ T cells from blood, cultured in vitro. Receptors were obtained from a human donor who had recovered from COVID-19. CDR3s include the opening cysteine and the closing phenylalanine or tryptophan. The order of the fields is D gene, clone size, V gene, J gene, CDR3 DNA, CDR3 protein. A D gene is named only where the DNA matches it firmly. Clone size is stated in some rows and not others, as once, few, many or a class when expanded.

TRBD1	-	TRBV7-9	TRBJ1-5	TGTGCCAGCAGCCAACAGGGGTCTAATCAGCCCCAGCATTTT	CASSQQGSNQPQHF
TRBD1	few	TRBV27	TRBJ2-7	TGTGCCAGCAGACCGAACCGGGACAGGGCCTACGAGCAGTACTTC	CASRPNRDRAYEQYF
TRBD2	-	TRBV28	TRBJ2-2	TGTGCCAGCAGTCCGGGACTAGCGGGAGGGCCAGGCGGGGAGCTGTTTTTT	CASSPGLAGGPGGELFF
-	-	TRBV20-1	TRBJ2-7	TGCAGTGCTCCCGGGACACTCTACGAGCAGTACTTC	CSAPGTLYEQYF
-	large	TRBV7-2	TRBJ2-2	TGTGCCAGCAGCTTAGGGACAACCACCGGGGAGCTGTTTTTT	CASSLGTTTGELFF
TRBD2	-	TRBV2	TRBJ2-2	TGTGCCAGCAGTGAGGTAGCGGGAGTTCTCACCGGGGAGCTGTTTTTT	CASSEVAGVLTGELFF
-	-	TRBV2	TRBJ2-5	TGTGCCAGTGATTTAGGGTCGGGAGAGACCCAGTACTTC	CASDLGSGETQYF
-	-	TRBV29-1	TRBJ2-7	TGCAGCGTTGGAGGCACCACCTACGAGCAGTACTTC	CSVGGTTYEQYF
-	-	TRBV11-2	TRBJ1-5	TGTGCCAGCAGCCCAGTTGGGGGGGGGTCAGGACAGCCCCAGCATTTT	CASSPVGGGSGQPQHF
-	-	TRBV7-3	TRBJ2-2	TGTGCCAGCAGCTCTACAGCGAGGACCGGGGAGCTGTTTTTT	CASSSTARTGELFF
-	-	TRBV24-1	TRBJ1-2	TGTGCCACCAGTGATGGGCTAGCTAACTATGGCTACACCTTC	CATSDGLANYGYTF
-	-	TRBV24-1	TRBJ2-1	TGTGCCACCATTGGGGGCCCCACGACCGAGCAGTTCTTC	CATIGGPTTEQFF
TRBD1	-	TRBV20-1	TRBJ1-2	TGCAGTGCTAGGGGACAGACCAACCTATATGGCTACACCTTC	CSARGQTNLYGYTF
TRBD2	once	TRBV7-3	TRBJ2-1	TGTGCCAGTCGGTTCCGGACTAGCGGGGTATACAATGAGCAGTTCTTC	CASRFRTSGVYNEQFF
-	once	TRBV29-1	TRBJ2-3	TGCAGCGTCCCCAAATCAGATACGCAGTATTTT	CSVPKSDTQYF
-	once	TRBV4-1	TRBJ1-1	TGCGCCAGCAGCCAAGACAGGGACACTGAAGCTTTCTTT	CASSQDRDTEAFF
TRBD1	-	TRBV7-9	TRBJ1-6	TGTGCCAGCAGAACACGGGACAGGAATTCACCCCTCCACTTT	CASRTRDRNSPLHF
-	-	TRBV7-2	TRBJ1-5	TGTGCCAGCAGCCCGAACGGGGATTCTCAGCCCCAGCATTTT	CASSPNGDSQPQHF
-	-	TRBV20-1	TRBJ1-5	TGCAGTGCGGGAAAAACTGGGGTTGGCGGCAATCAGCCCCAGCATTTT	CSAGKTGVGGNQPQHF
TRBD1	once	TRBV7-2	TRBJ1-2	TGTGCCAGCAGCTCGCAGGGACAGGGCGGCGGGGGCTACACCTTC	CASSSQGQGGGGYTF
-	few	TRBV10-3	TRBJ2-6	TGTGCCATCAGCAGGGTTGCTGGGGCCAACGTCCTGACTTTC	CAISRVAGANVLTF
TRBD2	-	TRBV20-1	TRBJ2-1	TGCAGTGCTTACCGGGGGAGGGCCCTGGTTGAGCAGTTCTTC	CSAYRGRALVEQFF
-	-	TRBV19	TRBJ1-1	TGTGCCAGTACAGGGGCCACTGAAGCTTTCTTT	CASTGATEAFF
-	-	TRBV20-1	TRBJ1-6	TGCAGTGCTGGACGGAGTAATTCACCCCTCCACTTT	CSAGRSNSPLHF
-	few	TRBV12-3/TRBV12-4	TRBJ1-5	TGTGCCAGCAGTTTTCAGTTGACGGGGGTCAATCAGCCCCAGCATTTT	CASSFQLTGVNQPQHF
-	-	TRBV7-9	TRBJ2-1	TGTGCCAGCAGCTTAGTCGGTGAGCAGTTCTTC	CASSLVGEQFF
-	-	TRBV6-2/TRBV6-3	TRBJ1-2	TGTGCCAGCAGTCCTTCAGGTCGGGCCAGCTATGGCTACACCTTC	CASSPSGRASYGYTF
-	-	TRBV20-1	TRBJ2-1	TGCAGTGCTAGAGCAGCATCCTATGAGCAGTTCTTC	CSARAASYEQFF
TRBD1	once	TRBV2	TRBJ2-7	TGTGCCAGCGAAGAGGGCAGGGGGAGCGAGCAGTACTTC	CASEEGRGSEQYF
TRBD1	-	TRBV20-1	TRBJ1-1	TGCAGTGCTAGAGCCCAGGGACAGTATCTCACTGAAGCTTTCTTT	CSARAQGQYLTEAFF
-	-	TRBV20-1	TRBJ2-2	TGCAGTGCTAGAGGCCCGACGGGAACCGGGGAGCTGTTTTTT	CSARGPTGTGELFF
TRBD1	few	TRBV6-1	TRBJ1-2	TGTGCCAGCATAACCGGGACAGGGGTCGATGGCTACACCTTC	CASITGTGVDGYTF
-	-	TRBV7-2	TRBJ2-3	TGTGCCAGCAGCAAACCGGGTGGAGATACGCAGTATTTT	CASSKPGGDTQYF
-	-	TRBV27	TRBJ2-3	TGTGCCAGCAGTTTTTGGGGGATTGGGACAGATACGCAGTATTTT	CASSFWGIGTDTQYF
-	-	TRBV20-1	TRBJ2-6	TGCAGTGCTCGGACGCCTTCTGCTGGGGCCAACGTCCTGACTTTC	CSARTPSAGANVLTF